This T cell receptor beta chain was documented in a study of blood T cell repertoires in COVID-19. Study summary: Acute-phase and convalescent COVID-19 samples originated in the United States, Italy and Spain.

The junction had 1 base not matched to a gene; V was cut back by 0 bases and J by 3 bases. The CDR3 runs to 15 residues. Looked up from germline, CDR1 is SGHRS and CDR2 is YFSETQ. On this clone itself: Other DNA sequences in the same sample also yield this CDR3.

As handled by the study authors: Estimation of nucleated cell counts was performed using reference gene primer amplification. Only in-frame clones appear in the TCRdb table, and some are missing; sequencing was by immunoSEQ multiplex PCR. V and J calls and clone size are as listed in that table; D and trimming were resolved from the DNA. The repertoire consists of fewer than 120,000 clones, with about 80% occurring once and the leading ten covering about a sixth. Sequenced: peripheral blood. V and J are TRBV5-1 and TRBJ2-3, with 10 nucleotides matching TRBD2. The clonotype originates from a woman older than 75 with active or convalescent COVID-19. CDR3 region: CASSLASGSTDTQYF. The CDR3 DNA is TGCGCCAGCAGCTTGGCTAGCGGGAGTACAGATACGCAGTATTTT.